This entry lists 5 T cell receptor beta chains sequenced from one sample in a study of blood T cell repertoires in COVID-19 (dated by TCRdb to the early 2020s). The protocol used for the library was the immunoSEQ multiplex PCR assay. The source is immuneACCESS, and TCRdb retained only in-frame sequences with V and J called. Part of the clones is not carried over; for the studies checked, unresolved V genes explain less than half of this, and the remainder is unexplained. Recorded for this sample are about 220,000 clones; more than 75% of them occurred a single time. Together, the top ten hold roughly 8% of the sample. Sequences were obtained from peripheral blood. These receptors were collected from a woman aged 80 or over with COVID-19, enrolled during active disease.

The J gene is TRBJ2-5, the V gene TRBV2, with TRBD1 as a possible D gene (6 bases). CDR1 is SNHLY, CDR2 FYNNEI, per germline. This CDR3 comprises 15 residues. V dropped 2 bases and J dropped 4 bases, with 14 bases sitting between them. As DNA, the CDR3 is TGTGCCAGCAGTGAATGGCAGGGGTACAGAGAGACCCAGTACTTC. It specifies CASSEWQGYRETQYF.

V is TRBV10-3 and J is TRBJ1-2, with 7 bases identical to TRBD1. Per the germline V gene, CDR1 is ENHRY and CDR2 is SYGVKD. CDR3 size: 13 residues. The trim removed 6 bases at V and 3 bases at J, leaving 4 bases unmatched. CDR3 in DNA: TGTGCCATCAGCGGAACAGGGGACTATGGCTACACCTTC. Amino acid sequence: CAISGTGDYGYTF.

The chain employs TRBV9 and TRBJ1-4; no clear D gene. V lost 3 bases and J 2 bases, leaving 8 bases between the germline ends. Per the germline V gene, CDR1 is SGDLS and CDR2 is YYNGEE. The CDR3 is 14 residues long. CDR3 bases: TGTGCCAGCAGCGCGACATACACTAATGAAAAACTGTTTTTT. Protein product: CASSATYTNEKLFF.

This clone has only a few counts. This rearrangement joins TRBV15 to TRBJ1-2; D ambiguous. V gave up 6 bases and J gave up 2 bases, with 10 bases separating them. Germline loops: CDR1 LNHNV, CDR2 YYDKDF (reference sequence). This CDR3 is built from 13 residues. The CDR3 coding sequence is TGTGCCACCAGAGGTTCAGGAAACTATGGCTACACCTTC. Its translation is CATRGSGNYGYTF. Combining the CDR3 with reference TRBV15 and TRBJ1-2 gives the whole variable domain DAMVIQNPRYQVTQFGKPVTLSCSQTLNHNVMYWYQQKSSQAPKLLFHYYDKDFNNEADTPDNFQSRRPNTSFCFLDIRSPGLGDTAMYLCATRGSGNYGYTFGSGTRLTVV.

The chain carries TRBV15 and TRBJ1-4; 7 bases match TRBD1. CDR1 is LNHNV and CDR2 is YYDKDF in the germline V gene (reference sequence). The V gene end was trimmed by 6 bases and the J gene end by 6 bases; junction bases not matched to a gene: 7. The CDR3 contains 14 residues. CDR3 DNA sequence: TGTGCCACCAGGGACAGGTTAGGGGATGAAAAACTGTTTTTT. This gives the protein CATRDRLGDEKLFF.